This TCR beta chain was identified during a study of blood T cell repertoires in COVID-19. In this sample, this clone turned up many times. Repertoires were generated with immunoSEQ multiplex PCR, while TCRdb's copy carries only in-frame clones and drops some. Among roughly 100,000 clones listed, 70% to 90% were seen once. After removal of 1 base from V and 5 bases from J, the junction contained 22 bases not matched to a gene. Germline values: CDR1 MDHEN, CDR2 SYDVKM. The CDR3 covers 22 residues. This TCR was recovered from a human donor in a cohort sampled during active COVID-19. Sequenced material: peripheral blood. J is TRBJ2-7 and V is TRBV28; the match to TRBD2 covers 14 bases. Here the CDR3 DNA reads TGTGCCAGCAGTTTATTCACCCCTCCTCCGGGACTAGCGGGAGTAAGTATAGACGAGCAGTACTTC. Its translation is CASSLFTPPPGLAGVSIDEQYF.